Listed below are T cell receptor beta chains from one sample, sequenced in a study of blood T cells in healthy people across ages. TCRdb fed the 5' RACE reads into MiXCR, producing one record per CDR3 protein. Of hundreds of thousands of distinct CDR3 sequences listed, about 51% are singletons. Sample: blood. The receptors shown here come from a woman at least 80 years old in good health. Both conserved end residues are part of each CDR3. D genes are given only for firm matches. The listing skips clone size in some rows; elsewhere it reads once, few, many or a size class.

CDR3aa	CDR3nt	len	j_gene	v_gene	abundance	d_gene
CASSRQGVGTEAFF	TGTGCCAGCAGCCGACAGGGCGTCGGCACTGAAGCTTTCTTT	14	TRBJ1-1	TRBV7-2	few	TRBD1
CSVEVTPGELFF	TGCAGCGTAGAAGTGACCCCCGGGGAGCTGTTTTTT	12	TRBJ2-2	TRBV29-1	NA	NA
CASSLAVTRGTQYF	TGTGCCAGCAGCTTAGCGGTAACTCGTGGTACGCAGTATTTT	14	TRBJ2-3	TRBV7-9	few	NA
CAWNPTSSRTQYF	TGTGCCTGGAATCCGACTAGCAGTCGGACCCAGTACTTC	13	TRBJ2-5	TRBV30	NA	TRBD2
CSVEPQGVNTDTQYF	TGCAGCGTTGAACCCCAGGGCGTGAACACAGATACGCAGTATTTT	15	TRBJ2-3	TRBV29-1	NA	NA
CASSYPRTSGGKTDTQYF	TGTGCCAGCAGTTACCCGCGGACTAGCGGGGGGAAAACAGATACGCAGTATTTT	18	TRBJ2-3	TRBV6-5	few	TRBD2
CASGREDGNQPQHF	TGTGCCAGCGGTAGGGAGGATGGCAATCAGCCCCAGCATTTT	14	TRBJ1-5	TRBV27	NA	NA
CASTAALSGGYTF	TGTGCCAGCACGGCGGCTCTATCGGGAGGCTACACCTTC	13	TRBJ1-2	TRBV3-1	NA	NA
CASSVGGEPGELFF	TGTGCCAGCAGTGTGGGGGGGGAGCCCGGGGAGCTGTTTTTT	14	TRBJ2-2	TRBV2	once	TRBD2
CASSFTGQGKGNSPLHF	TGCGCCAGCAGCTTTACGGGACAGGGAAAGGGAAATTCACCCCTCCACTTT	17	TRBJ1-6	TRBV5-1	many	TRBD1
CASSTPSGRIADTQYF	TGTGCCAGCAGCACACCTAGCGGGAGGATTGCAGATACGCAGTATTTT	16	TRBJ2-3	TRBV7-2	many	TRBD2
CASSHWTETYEQYF	TGTGCCAGCAGCCACTGGACGGAGACCTACGAGCAGTACTTC	14	TRBJ2-7	TRBV3-1	many	NA
CSVERGGTGELFF	TGCAGCGTTGAAAGGGGAGGAACCGGGGAGCTGTTTTTT	13	TRBJ2-2	TRBV29-1	NA	NA
CASSLEENSPLHF	TGTGCCAGCAGCTTAGAGGAGAATTCACCCCTCCACTTT	13	TRBJ1-6	TRBV7-9	many	NA
CASSVAEAAYNEQFF	TGTGCCAGCAGCGTAGCTGAGGCGGCCTACAATGAGCAGTTCTTC	15	TRBJ2-1	TRBV9	NA	NA
CASSLFSGSSTDTQYF	TGTGCCAGCAGCTTATTCAGCGGGAGTAGCACAGATACGCAGTATTTT	16	TRBJ2-3	TRBV11-2	NA	TRBD2
CASSQEGYGANVLTF	TGCGCCAGCAGCCAAGAAGGTTACGGGGCCAACGTCCTGACTTTC	15	TRBJ2-6	TRBV4-1	NA	NA
CASSLGPRPSTDYEQYF	TGTGCCAGCAGCTTAGGCCCGCGACCCTCGACTGACTACGAGCAGTACTTC	17	TRBJ2-7	TRBV11-3	NA	NA
CASSPDWRDGYTF	TGTGCCAGCAGCCCTGACTGGAGGGATGGCTACACCTTC	13	TRBJ1-2	TRBV7-2	NA	NA
CASSQASGGTNEQYF	TGTGCCAGCAGCCAAGCTAGCGGGGGGACCAATGAGCAGTACTTC	15	TRBJ2-5	TRBV3-1	NA	TRBD2
CATSRRGTDPIYEQYF	TGTGCCACCAGCCGCCGCGGGACAGATCCGATCTACGAGCAGTACTTC	16	TRBJ2-7	TRBV15	NA	NA
CSVEDRDTYNEQFF	TGCAGCGTTGAAGATCGGGACACCTACAATGAGCAGTTCTTC	14	TRBJ2-1	TRBV29-1	many	NA
CARSLFDGGWNTEAFF	TGTGCCAGAAGCCTTTTCGATGGGGGCTGGAACACTGAAGCTTTCTTT	16	TRBJ1-1	TRBV14	few	NA
CASSEGPSGGYTF	TGTGCCAGCAGTGAAGGACCTTCTGGTGGCTACACCTTC	13	TRBJ1-2	TRBV2	few	NA